The 17 T cell receptor beta chains in this list originate from one sample, sequenced in a study of T cells expressing NK-cell markers. For each CDR3 protein, TCRdb gives one entry from its re-call of the 5' RACE reads, without DNA. The listing records 200,000 to 300,000 distinct CDR3 sequences. Material for sequencing was blood T cells: a sorted CD56 or NKG2C T cell subset, CD4+ or CD8+ T cells, or bulk PBMC T cells (not recorded which). Every receptor here comes from a woman between 18 and 75 years old in good health.

The chain joins TRBV21-1 to TRBJ2-7; absent DNA, TCRdb's TRBD2 call cannot be checked. TRBV21-1 is labeled a pseudogene. The CDR3 is 14 residues long. CDR3 protein: CASSGGTSVYEQYF.

The V call is TRBV12-3 or TRBV12-4, the J call TRBJ1-5. CDR3 length: 14 residues. CDR3 sequence: CASSSRPANQPQHF.

The V and J genes are TRBV7-6 and TRBJ2-1; checking the TCRdb D call of TRBD2 is not possible without DNA. CDR1 is SGHVS and CDR2 is FNYEAQ in the germline V gene. The CDR3 is 17 residues long. The CDR3 sequence: CASSLAIAGVSHNEQFF.

The chain is built from TRBV7-9 and TRBJ1-1; TCRdb's D call of TRBD1 is untestable without DNA. CDR3 length: 17 amino acids. From germline, CDR1 is SEHNR and CDR2 FQNEAQ (reference sequence). CDR3 loop: CASSPPSGGGGHTEAFF.

This rearrangement joins TRBV6-1 to TRBJ2-7. The CDR3 contains 14 residues. Germline assignment: CDR1 MNHNS and CDR2 SASEGT. This CDR3 is CASSQMIYSYEQYF.

The chain is built from TRBV6-1 and TRBJ2-3. Germline values: CDR1 MNHNS, CDR2 SASEGT. The CDR3 length is 13 residues. The CDR3 here is CASSGRDMISSYF.

The chain links TRBV7-2 to TRBJ1-6. Looked up from germline, CDR1 is SGHTA and CDR2 is FQGNSA. The CDR3 runs 12 residues. The CDR3 reads CASSFSFAPLHF. The full variable domain, with the rest looked up from reference TRBV7-2 and TRBJ1-6, is GAGVSQSPSNKVTEKGKDVELRCDPISGHTALYWYRQSLGQGLEFLIYFQGNSAPDKSGLPSDRFSAERTGGSVSTLTIQRTQQEDSAVYLCASSFSFAPLHFGNGTRLTVT.

The chain recombines TRBV18 with TRBJ2-7; TCRdb names TRBD1, which stays unverified in the absence of DNA. The CDR3 length is 16 residues. Germline V CDR1 and CDR2: KGHSH, LQKENI. The chain's CDR3 is CASSPLDPQLLSKQYF.

The gene calls are TRBV29-1 and TRBJ2-1; the TCRdb D gene call, TRBD1, has no DNA to confirm it. CDR3 length: 14 residues. Germline CDR1 and CDR2: SQVTM and ANQGSEA. The CDR3 protein is CGVWAVLPYNEQFF.

The chain carries TRBV20-1 and TRBJ2-5; TCRdb picks TRBD1, but there is no DNA to check that call. The CDR3 contains 14 residues. The germline CDR1 and CDR2 sequences are DFQATT and SNEGSKA (reference sequence). CDR3 sequence: CSARDPTGLETQYF.

The chain couples TRBV7-2 to TRBJ1-5; TCRdb gives TRBD1 as the D gene, but with no DNA this cannot be confirmed. Germline V gene data show CDR1 as SGHTA and CDR2 as FQGNSA. The CDR3 is 15 residues long. The CDR3 region is CASSVQGGGNQPQHF.

CDR3 in amino acids: CASKGPGGNTGELFF. This rearrangement joins TRBV2 to TRBJ2-2; TCRdb reports TRBD1, a call that lacks DNA to check it against. Germline V CDR1 and CDR2: SNHLY, FYNNEI. This CDR3 spans 15 amino acids.

The chain joins TRBV12-5 to TRBJ1-1. Germline loops: CDR1 LGHNT, CDR2 FRNRAP. The CDR3 has 12 amino acids. CDR3: CASGSLPTEAFF.

The chain recombines TRBV5-1 with TRBJ2-1; without DNA, the TCRdb call of TRBD1 cannot be checked. CDR1 is SGHRS and CDR2 is YFSETQ in the germline V gene. This CDR3 is 17 amino acids long. The chain's CDR3 is CASSLGATRSSYNEQFF. The entire variable domain, with the rest obtained from reference TRBV5-1 and TRBJ2-1, is as follows: KAGVTQTPRYLIKTRGQQVTLSCSPISGHRSVSWYQQTPGQGLQFLFEYFSETQRNKGNFPGRFSGRQFSNSRSEMNVSTLELGDSALYLCASSLGATRSSYNEQFFGPGTRLTVL.

The chain recombines TRBV2 with TRBJ1-4. The CDR3 runs 12 residues. Germline lookup yields CDR1 SNHLY and CDR2 FYNNEI. The CDR3 here is CASRFEGEKLFF.

CDR3 region: CARRATSGGVYEQFF. V usage is TRBV2 and J usage is TRBJ2-1; TCRdb picks TRBD2, but there is no DNA to check that call. Germline assignment: CDR1 SNHLY and CDR2 FYNNEI. CDR3 size: 15 residues.

This CDR3 reads CASSLRLSTDTQYF. V gene TRBV7-2 combines with J gene TRBJ2-3. CDR1 and CDR2 (germline): SGHTA, FQGNSA. The CDR3 is 14 residues long.